The 21 T cell receptor beta chains presented below share a single source sample, sequenced in a study of Ad26.COV2.S vaccination and SARS-CoV-2 variants. Here immunoSEQ multiplex PCR was the method, and the copy in TCRdb shows in-frame clones only, minus some. The data contain about 180,000 clones, roughly 89% of them singletons. The starting material was peripheral blood, obtained after recovery from COVID-19. The receptors derive from a human donor who had recovered from COVID-19.

The chain recombines TRBV5-1 with TRBJ2-7; 7 bases align to TRBD1. In germline, CDR1 is SGHRS, CDR2 YFSETQ. This CDR3 spans 14 amino acids. V was clipped by 0 bases and J by 5 bases; unmatched bases: 5. CDR3 in amino acids: CASSLDRGRDEQYF. CDR3 in DNA: TGCGCCAGCAGCTTGGACAGGGGCAGGGACGAGCAGTACTTC.

The chain combines TRBV11-1 with TRBJ2-7; TRBD2 matches 8 bases. The CDR3 sequence is 16 residues long. Germline assignment: CDR1 SGHAT and CDR2 FQDESV (reference sequence). V gave up 3 bases and J gave up 2 bases; unmatched junction bases: 9. CDR3 amino acids: CASSFSWAGGPYEQYF. The CDR3 region has the DNA TGTGCCAGCAGCTTCTCGTGGGCGGGAGGTCCCTACGAGCAGTACTTC.

V and J are TRBV7-9 and TRBJ1-2; no firm D call. CDR1 is SEHNR and CDR2 is FQNEAQ in the germline V gene (reference sequence). The CDR3 is made up of 13 amino acids. V was trimmed by 0 bases and J by 2 bases, leaving 4 bases between them. The CDR3 protein is CASSLAGNYGYTF. For the CDR3, the DNA is TGTGCCAGCAGCTTAGCAGGGAACTATGGCTACACCTTC.

V is TRBV24-1 and J is TRBJ2-7; TRBD2 might be the D (5 bases). Germline CDR1 is KGHDR and CDR2 is SFDVKD. The germline V and J ends were trimmed by 3 bases and 2 bases, with 10 bases remaining between them. The CDR3 has 14 amino acids. CDR3 residues: CATSDEAETYEQYF. CDR3 DNA sequence: TGTGCCACCAGTGATGAAGCGGAGACCTACGAGCAGTACTTC.

J is TRBJ2-7 and V is TRBV4-1; 7 positions agree with TRBD1. This CDR3 comprises 15 residues. From germline, CDR1 is MGHRA and CDR2 YSYEKL. The junction had 10 bases not matched to a gene; V was cut back by 3 bases and J by 5 bases. The CDR3 reads CASSQRHYTGDEQYF. CDR3 nucleotide sequence: TGCGCCAGCAGCCAGAGGCATTATACAGGGGACGAGCAGTACTTC.

The chain uses TRBV10-2 and TRBJ2-6; 16 positions agree with TRBD2. CDR1 is WSHSY, CDR2 SAAADI, per germline. This CDR3 is 19 amino acids long. Unmatched junction bases numbered 5, after V lost 6 bases and J lost 0 bases. The CDR3 DNA is TGCGCCAGCAGCTTGGGACTAGCGGGAGGGCACTCTGGGGCCAACGTCCTGACTTTC. This gives the protein CASSLGLAGGHSGANVLTF.

The chain uses TRBV10-1 and TRBJ1-2; the match to TRBD1 covers 10 bases. The CDR3 covers 18 residues. Germline CDR1 WNHNN, CDR2 SYGVQD (reference sequence). J was trimmed by 6 bases and V by 6 bases; bases with no gene match: 19. The DNA of the CDR3 is TGCGCCAGCAGCCACGCCCCCCTTTTGACAGGGGGCGGGGATGGCTACACCTTC. Translation: CASSHAPLLTGGGDGYTF.

J is TRBJ1-2 and V is TRBV4-2, with D unresolved. The germline gives CDR1 LGHNA, CDR2 YNFKEQ. CDR3 size: 15 residues. V was shortened by 0 bases and J by 8 bases, with 16 bases between the two germline ends. CDR3 in DNA: TGTGCCAGCAGCCAAGAGTCGGGCGGGATCGGCGGCTACACCTTC. It translates to CASSQESGGIGGYTF.

V and J are TRBV6-1 and TRBJ1-3; D uncertain. The CDR3 totals 15 residues. CDR1 is MNHNS, CDR2 SASEGT, per germline. Trimming shortened V by 5 bases and J by 0 bases, and 11 bases separated the two germline ends. CDR3 in amino acids: CASSSVGRSGNTIYF. The DNA for the CDR3 is TGTGCCAGCAGTTCCGTGGGCCGCTCTGGAAACACCATATATTTT.

This clone was detected a few times. The CDR3 loop is CASSRDSTYEQYF. CDR3 coding DNA: TGCGCCAGCAGTCGGGACTCAACCTACGAGCAGTACTTC. The chain carries TRBV4-1 and TRBJ2-7; D possibly corresponds to TRBD2 (6 bases). Trimming cost V 6 bases and J 2 bases, with 11 bases left between them. This CDR3 contains 13 residues. Germline CDR1 is MGHRA and CDR2 is YSYEKL.

This rearrangement joins TRBV7-9 to TRBJ2-1; D is uncertain. CDR3 size: 12 residues. The V gene's germline CDR1 is SEHNR and CDR2 FQNEAQ (reference sequence). The V end lost 1 base, the J end lost 12 bases, and 10 bases lay between the germline ends. The CDR3 is CASSLGNGGQFF. The CDR3 DNA reads as TGTGCCAGCAGCTTAGGGAACGGCGGGCAGTTCTTC.

The V gene is TRBV12-3 or TRBV12-4, the J gene TRBJ2-7, with D maybe TRBD1 (5 bases). This CDR3 is 13 amino acids long. V gave up 0 bases and J gave up 5 bases, with 8 bases separating them. DNA for the CDR3: TGTGCCAGCAGTTTAGCAGGGGCCGACGAGCAGTACTTC. Protein product: CASSLAGADEQYF.

The J gene is TRBJ2-7, the V gene TRBV28; 10 bases fit TRBD1. In germline, CDR1 is MDHEN, CDR2 SYDVKM. The V segment lost 4 bases and the J segment 2 bases; nucleotides outside the gene matches: 8. CDR3 length: 16 residues. The CDR3 loop is CASSSIGTGVPYEQYF. DNA for the CDR3: TGTGCCAGCAGTTCCATAGGGACAGGGGTACCCTACGAGCAGTACTTC.

The chain links TRBV29-1 to TRBJ2-5, with D possibly TRBD2 on 7 matching bases. Trimming left V 3 bases short and J 3 bases short, with 17 bases between. The germline V gene has CDR1 SQVTM and CDR2 ANQGSEA. This CDR3 contains 15 residues. Here the CDR3 DNA reads TGCAGCGTTGATTCGGGGCGGGGGCGCGAAGAGACCCAGTACTTC. The encoded protein is CSVDSGRGREETQYF.

This clone was seen only once. The chain links TRBV28 to TRBJ2-7, with D unclear. From germline, CDR1 is MDHEN and CDR2 SYDVKM. CDR3 length: 10 amino acids. Deletions cut 8 bases from V and 5 bases from J, with 7 bases between. As DNA, the CDR3 is TGTGCCAGCTCCTCGGACGAGCAGTACTTC. Translation: CASSSDEQYF.

The chain is built from TRBV25-1 and TRBJ2-2; D unresolved. This CDR3 comprises 14 residues. CDR1 is MGHDK, CDR2 SYGVNS, per germline. Trimming took 5 bases from V and 5 from J, leaving 12 bases between them. The CDR3: CASSLGFTTGELFF. For the CDR3, the DNA is TGTGCCAGCAGTCTCGGGTTTACGACCGGGGAGCTGTTTTTT.

This chain connects TRBV10-3 to TRBJ2-7; D is unclear. Germline CDR1 reads ENHRY; CDR2 reads SYGVKD. The CDR3 is 16 amino acids. V lost 0 bases, J lost 3 bases, and 15 bases lay in between. The CDR3 DNA reads as TGTGCCATCAGTGAGTCGACGCGACGCCCCGTCTACGAGCAGTACTTC. This codes for CAISESTRRPVYEQYF.

The V gene is TRBV29-1, the J gene TRBJ2-7; TRBD2 matches 9 bases. Germline CDR1 and CDR2: SQVTM and ANQGSEA. Trimming took 3 bases from V and 3 from J; bases not matched to a gene: 9. The CDR3 loop spans 15 amino acids. This CDR3 is CSVEAERGAYYEQYF. The CDR3, as DNA: TGCAGCGTTGAGGCCGAGCGGGGGGCTTACTACGAGCAGTACTTC.

V is TRBV19 and J is TRBJ2-3, with D perhaps matching TRBD1 (6 bases). Deletions cut 5 bases from V and 6 bases from J, with 12 bases between. The CDR3 totals 13 residues. From germline, CDR1 is LNHDA and CDR2 SQIVND (reference sequence). The CDR3 bases are TGTGCCAGTAGTGAGCAGGGGCGGGATACGCAGTATTTT. Translating gives CASSEQGRDTQYF.

The chain links TRBV7-3 to TRBJ2-3; no clear D. This CDR3 contains 12 residues. Germline CDR1 SGHTA, CDR2 FQGTGA. V was trimmed by 5 bases and J by 5 bases, leaving 8 bases between them. The CDR3 protein is CASSPTGDTQYF. Written as DNA, the CDR3 is TGTGCCAGCAGCCCCACCGGAGATACGCAGTATTTT.

This clone was detected only a few times. The same CDR3 is also encoded by other DNA sequences in this sample. The chain has TRBV5-1 and TRBJ2-7; 7 bases align to TRBD2. After removal of 0 bases from V and 2 bases from J, the junction contained 5 bases not matched to a gene. The CDR3 loop spans 15 amino acids. Per germline, CDR1 SGHRS and CDR2 YFSETQ. The CDR3 DNA is TGCGCCAGCAGCTTGGGGGGAGGGCCAACCTACGAGCAGTACTTC. It translates to CASSLGGGPTYEQYF.